This T cell receptor (beta chain) was observed in a study of T cell responses to AZD1222 COVID-19 vaccine. Clones were sequenced by immunoSEQ multiplex PCR, and TCRdb holds only the in-frame ones, with some missing. The sample holds 200,000 or so clones, 90% to 95% seen once. The TCR was taken from an adult who received the AZD1222 COVID-19 vaccine. Here the sequenced sample was peripheral blood, taken 28 days after the second AZD1222 dose.

In DNA form, the CDR3 reads TGTGCCATCTCTCCGGGACTAGCGGGTGAAAGCTCCTACAATGAGCAGTTCTTC. Translated: CAISPGLAGESSYNEQFF. The chain combines TRBV10-3 with TRBJ2-1; 12 nucleotides align to TRBD2. The V gene end was trimmed by 8 bases and the J gene end by 0 bases; junction bases not matched to a gene: 11. Germline V CDR1 and CDR2: ENHRY, SYGVKD. This CDR3 has 18 residues.